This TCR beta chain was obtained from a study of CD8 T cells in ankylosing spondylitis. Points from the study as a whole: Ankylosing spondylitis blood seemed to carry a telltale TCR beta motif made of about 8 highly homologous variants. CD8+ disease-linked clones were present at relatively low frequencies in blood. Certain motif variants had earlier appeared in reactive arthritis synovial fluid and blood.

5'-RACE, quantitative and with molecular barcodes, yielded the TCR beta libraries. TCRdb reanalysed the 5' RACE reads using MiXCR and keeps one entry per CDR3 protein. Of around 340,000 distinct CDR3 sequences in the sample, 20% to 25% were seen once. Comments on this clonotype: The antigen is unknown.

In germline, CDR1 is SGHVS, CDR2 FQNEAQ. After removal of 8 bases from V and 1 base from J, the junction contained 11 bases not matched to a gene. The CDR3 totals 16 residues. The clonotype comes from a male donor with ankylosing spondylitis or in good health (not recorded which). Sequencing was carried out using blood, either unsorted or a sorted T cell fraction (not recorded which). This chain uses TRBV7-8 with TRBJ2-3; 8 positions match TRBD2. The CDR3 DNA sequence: TGTGCCAGCGCCCTCAGCCTGCGGGGGGGCACAGATACGCAGTATTTT. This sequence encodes CASALSLRGGTDTQYF.